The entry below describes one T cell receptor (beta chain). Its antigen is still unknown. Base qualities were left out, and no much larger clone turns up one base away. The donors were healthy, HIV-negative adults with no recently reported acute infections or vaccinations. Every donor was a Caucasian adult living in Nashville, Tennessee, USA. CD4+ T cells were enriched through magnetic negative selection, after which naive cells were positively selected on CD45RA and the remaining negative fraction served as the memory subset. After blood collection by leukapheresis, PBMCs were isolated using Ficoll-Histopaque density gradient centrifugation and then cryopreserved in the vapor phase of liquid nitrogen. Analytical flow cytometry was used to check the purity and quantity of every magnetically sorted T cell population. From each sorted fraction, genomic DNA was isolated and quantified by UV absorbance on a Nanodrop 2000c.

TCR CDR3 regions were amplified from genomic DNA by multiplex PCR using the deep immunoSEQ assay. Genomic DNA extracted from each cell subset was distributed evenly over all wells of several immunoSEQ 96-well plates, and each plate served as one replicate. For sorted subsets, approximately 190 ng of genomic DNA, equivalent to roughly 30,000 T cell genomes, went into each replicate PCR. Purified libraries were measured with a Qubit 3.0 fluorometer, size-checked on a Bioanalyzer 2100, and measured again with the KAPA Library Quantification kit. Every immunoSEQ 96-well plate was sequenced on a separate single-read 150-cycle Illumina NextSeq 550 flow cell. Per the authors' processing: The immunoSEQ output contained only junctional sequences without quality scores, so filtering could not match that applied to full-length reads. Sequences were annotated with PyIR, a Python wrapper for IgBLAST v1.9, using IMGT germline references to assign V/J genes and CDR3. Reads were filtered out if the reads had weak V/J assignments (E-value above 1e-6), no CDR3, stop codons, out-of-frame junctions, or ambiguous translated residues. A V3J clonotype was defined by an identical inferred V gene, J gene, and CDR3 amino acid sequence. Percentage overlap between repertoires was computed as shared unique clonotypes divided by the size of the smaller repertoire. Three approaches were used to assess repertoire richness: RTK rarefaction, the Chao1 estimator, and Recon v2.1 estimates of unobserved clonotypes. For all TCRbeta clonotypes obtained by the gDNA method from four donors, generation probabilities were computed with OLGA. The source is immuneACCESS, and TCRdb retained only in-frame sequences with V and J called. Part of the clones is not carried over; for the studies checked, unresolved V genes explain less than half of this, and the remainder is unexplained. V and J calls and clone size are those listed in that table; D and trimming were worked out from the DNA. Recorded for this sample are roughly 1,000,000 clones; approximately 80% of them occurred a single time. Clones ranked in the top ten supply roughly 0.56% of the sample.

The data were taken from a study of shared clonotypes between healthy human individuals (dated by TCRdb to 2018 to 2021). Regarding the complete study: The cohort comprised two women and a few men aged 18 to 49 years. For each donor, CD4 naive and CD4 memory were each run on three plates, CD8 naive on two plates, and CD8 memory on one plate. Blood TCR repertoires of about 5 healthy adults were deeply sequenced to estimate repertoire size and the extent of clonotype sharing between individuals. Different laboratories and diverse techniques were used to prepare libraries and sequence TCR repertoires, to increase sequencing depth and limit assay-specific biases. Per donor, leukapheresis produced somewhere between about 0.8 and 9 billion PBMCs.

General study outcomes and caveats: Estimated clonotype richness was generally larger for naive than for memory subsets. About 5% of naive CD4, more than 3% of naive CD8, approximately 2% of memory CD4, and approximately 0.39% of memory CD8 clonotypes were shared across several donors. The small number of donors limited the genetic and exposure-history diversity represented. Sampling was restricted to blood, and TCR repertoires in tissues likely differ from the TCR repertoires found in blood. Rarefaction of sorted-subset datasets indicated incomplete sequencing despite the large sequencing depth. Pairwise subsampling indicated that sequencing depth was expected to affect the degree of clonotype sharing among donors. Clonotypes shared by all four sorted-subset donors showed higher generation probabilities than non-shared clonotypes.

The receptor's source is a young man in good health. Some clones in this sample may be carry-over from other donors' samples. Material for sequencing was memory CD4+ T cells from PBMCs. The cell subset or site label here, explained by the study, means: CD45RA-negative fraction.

CDR3 loop: CASRHRVTDTQYF. In nucleotides, the sequence is TGTGCCAGCAGACACAGGGTAACGGATACGCAGTATTTT. Recombination connected TRBV7-9 to TRBJ2-3, with a weak D call of TRBD1 (6 bases match). V drops 6 bases and J drops 6 bases, leaving 13 bases in between. From the cysteine up to the phenylalanine, the CDR3 has a length of 13 residues. Only the CDR3 portion is preserved as DNA: 39 bases, with reading frame beginning at the first base. The germline V gene (reference sequence) yields SEHNR for CDR1 and FQNEAQ for CDR2.